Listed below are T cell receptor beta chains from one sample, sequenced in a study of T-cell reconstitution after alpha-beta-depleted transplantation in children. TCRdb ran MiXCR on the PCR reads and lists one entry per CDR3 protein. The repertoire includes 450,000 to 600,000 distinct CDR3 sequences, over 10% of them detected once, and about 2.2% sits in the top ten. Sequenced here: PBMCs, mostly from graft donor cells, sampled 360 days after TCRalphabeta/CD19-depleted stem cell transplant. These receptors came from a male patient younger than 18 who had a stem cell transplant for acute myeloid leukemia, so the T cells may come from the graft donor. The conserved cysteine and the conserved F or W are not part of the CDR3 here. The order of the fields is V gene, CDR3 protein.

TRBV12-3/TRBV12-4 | ASSPNVVSYEQY
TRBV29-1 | SAERLLQF
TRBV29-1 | SVSPGLYEQY
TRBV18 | ASSPPQHTGELF
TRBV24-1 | ATSDLGTRSGNEQF
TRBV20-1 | SAREQGPGLGYEQY
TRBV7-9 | ASSAGTGGYGANVLT
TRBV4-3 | ASSQVEGLADYRGEQY
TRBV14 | ASSQDRIGEQF
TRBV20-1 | SARTGYGKAF
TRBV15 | ATSIWEFRESDTQY
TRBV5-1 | ASSFRRESYNEQF
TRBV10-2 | ASSELDGGGRTGELF
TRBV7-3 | ASSPTAANTGELF
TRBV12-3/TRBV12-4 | ASSSPESGDPYEQY
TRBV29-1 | SVDLRAGVDTQY
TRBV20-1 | SVQIGALSTDTQY
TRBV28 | ASSSRWDEQF
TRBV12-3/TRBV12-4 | ASTPGRTSGRVETQY
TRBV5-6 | ASSCVMKGEDNEQF
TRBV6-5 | ASSHGGFEETQY
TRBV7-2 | ASSLDGGLDEQY
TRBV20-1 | SALRGNEQF
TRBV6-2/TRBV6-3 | ASSWGAAGGTNEQF
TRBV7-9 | ASSPAGVDGYT